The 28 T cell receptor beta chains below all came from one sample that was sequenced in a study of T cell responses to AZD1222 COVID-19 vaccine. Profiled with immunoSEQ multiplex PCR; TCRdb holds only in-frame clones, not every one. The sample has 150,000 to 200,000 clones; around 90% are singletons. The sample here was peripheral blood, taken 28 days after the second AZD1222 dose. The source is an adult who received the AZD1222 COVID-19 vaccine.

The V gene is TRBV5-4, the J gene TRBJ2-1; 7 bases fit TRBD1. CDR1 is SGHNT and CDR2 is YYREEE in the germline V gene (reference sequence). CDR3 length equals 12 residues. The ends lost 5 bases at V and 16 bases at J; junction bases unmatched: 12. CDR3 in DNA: TGTGCCAGCAGTCCAGACAGGGAAGTTCTTTTCTTC. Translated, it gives CASSPDREVLFF.

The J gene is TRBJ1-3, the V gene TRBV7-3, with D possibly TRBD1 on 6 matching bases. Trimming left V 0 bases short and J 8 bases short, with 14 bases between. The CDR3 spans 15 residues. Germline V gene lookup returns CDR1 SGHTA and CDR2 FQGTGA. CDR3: CASSLTGPGDDTIYF. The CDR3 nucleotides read TGTGCCAGCAGCTTAACCGGTCCAGGGGATGACACCATATATTTT.

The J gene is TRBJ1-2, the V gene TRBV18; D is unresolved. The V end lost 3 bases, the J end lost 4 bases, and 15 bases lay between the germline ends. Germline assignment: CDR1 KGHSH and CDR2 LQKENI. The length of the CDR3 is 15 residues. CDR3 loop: CASSPSGGSGYGYTF. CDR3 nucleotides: TGTGCCAGCTCACCCTCAGGAGGCTCTGGCTATGGCTACACCTTC.

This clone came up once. CDR3 DNA: TGTGCCAGCAGCCCAGGGACAGGGGGCGTCTACGAGCAGTACTTC. Amino acid sequence: CASSPGTGGVYEQYF. The genes are TRBV28 and TRBJ2-7; 12 nucleotides match TRBD1. With V trimmed by 6 bases and J by 3 bases, 6 bases remained unmatched. The CDR3 has 15 amino acids. Germline assignment: CDR1 MDHEN and CDR2 SYDVKM.

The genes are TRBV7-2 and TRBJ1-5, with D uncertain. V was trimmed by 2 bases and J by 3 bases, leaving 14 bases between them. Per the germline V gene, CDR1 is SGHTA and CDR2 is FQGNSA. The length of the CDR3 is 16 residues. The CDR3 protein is CASSLFQASNNQPQHF. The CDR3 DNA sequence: TGTGCCAGCAGCTTATTCCAGGCCTCAAACAATCAGCCCCAGCATTTT. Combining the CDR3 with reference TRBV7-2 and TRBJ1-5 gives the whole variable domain GAGVSQSPSNKVTEKGKDVELRCDPISGHTALYWYRQSLGQGLEFLIYFQGNSAPDKSGLPSDRFSAERTGGSVSTLTIQRTQQEDSAVYLCASSLFQASNNQPQHFGDGTRLSIL.

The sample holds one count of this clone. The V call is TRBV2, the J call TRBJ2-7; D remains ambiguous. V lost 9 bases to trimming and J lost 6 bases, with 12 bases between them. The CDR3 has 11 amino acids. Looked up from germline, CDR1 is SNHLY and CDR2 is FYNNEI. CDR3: CARSLGGEQYF. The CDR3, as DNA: TGTGCCAGGAGCTTAGGCGGCGAGCAGTACTTC. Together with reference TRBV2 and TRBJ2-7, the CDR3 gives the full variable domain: EPEVTQTPSHQVTQMGQEVILRCVPISNHLYFYWYRQILGQKVEFLVSFYNNEISEKSEIFDDQFSVERPDGSNFTLKIRSTKLEDSAMYFCARSLGGEQYFGPGTRLTVT.

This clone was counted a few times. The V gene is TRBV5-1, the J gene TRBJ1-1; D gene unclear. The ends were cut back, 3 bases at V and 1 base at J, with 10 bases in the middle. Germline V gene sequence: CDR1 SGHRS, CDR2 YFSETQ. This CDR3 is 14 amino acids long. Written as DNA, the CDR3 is TGCGCCAGCAGCTCCGGACCCGCGAACACTGAAGCTTTCTTT. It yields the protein CASSSGPANTEAFF.

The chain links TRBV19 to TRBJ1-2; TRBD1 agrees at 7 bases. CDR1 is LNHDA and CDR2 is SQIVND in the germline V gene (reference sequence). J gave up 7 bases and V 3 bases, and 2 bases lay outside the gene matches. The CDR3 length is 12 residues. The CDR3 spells CASSMGTVGYTF. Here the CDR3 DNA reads TGTGCCAGTAGTATGGGGACAGTTGGCTACACCTTC.

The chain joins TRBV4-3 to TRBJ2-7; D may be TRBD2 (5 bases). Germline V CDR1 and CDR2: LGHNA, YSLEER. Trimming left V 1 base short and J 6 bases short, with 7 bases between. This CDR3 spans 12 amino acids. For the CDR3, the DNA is TGCGCCAGCAGCCAAGCTCGGGGCGAGCAGTACTTC. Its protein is CASSQARGEQYF.

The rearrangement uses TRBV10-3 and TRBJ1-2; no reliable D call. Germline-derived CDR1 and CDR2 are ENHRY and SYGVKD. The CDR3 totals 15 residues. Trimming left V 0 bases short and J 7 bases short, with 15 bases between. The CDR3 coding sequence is TGTGCCATCAGTGAGTCTGTACAGCCGAGGTCTGGCTACACCTTC. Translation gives CAISESVQPRSGYTF.

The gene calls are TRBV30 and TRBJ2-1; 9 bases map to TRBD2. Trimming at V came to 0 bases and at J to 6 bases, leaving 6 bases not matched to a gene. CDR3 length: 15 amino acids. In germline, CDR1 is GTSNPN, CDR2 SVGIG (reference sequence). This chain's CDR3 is CAWSVGAGGSNEQFF. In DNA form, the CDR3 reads TGTGCCTGGAGTGTAGGAGCGGGAGGTAGCAATGAGCAGTTCTTC. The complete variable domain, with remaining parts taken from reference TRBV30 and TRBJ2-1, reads SQTIHQWPATLVQPVGSPLSLECTVEGTSNPNLYWYRQAAGRGLQLLFYSVGIGQISSEVPQNLSASRPQDRQFILSSKKLLLSDSGFYLCAWSVGAGGSNEQFFGPGTRLTVL.

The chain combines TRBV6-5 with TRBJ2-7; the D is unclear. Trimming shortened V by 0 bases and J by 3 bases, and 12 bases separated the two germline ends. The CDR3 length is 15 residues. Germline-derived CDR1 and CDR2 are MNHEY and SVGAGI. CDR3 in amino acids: CASSYSSRGYYEQYF. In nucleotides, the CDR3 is TGTGCCAGCAGTTACTCGAGCAGAGGATACTACGAGCAGTACTTC.

In nucleotides, the CDR3 is TGTGCCAGCAGCCCGTCAGGAGAGGGATCCTACAATGAGCAGTTCTTC. It is translated as CASSPSGEGSYNEQFF. The rearrangement uses TRBV28 and TRBJ2-1; D is possibly TRBD2 (5 bases). V was trimmed by 6 bases and J by 1 base, leaving 16 bases between them. CDR3 length: 16 residues. Germline V gene lookup returns CDR1 MDHEN and CDR2 SYDVKM.

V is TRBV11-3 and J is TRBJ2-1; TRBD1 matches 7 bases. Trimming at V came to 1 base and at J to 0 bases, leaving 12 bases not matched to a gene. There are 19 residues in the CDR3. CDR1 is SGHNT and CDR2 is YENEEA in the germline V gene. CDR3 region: CASSLGTLQGSSSYNEQFF. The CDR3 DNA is TGTGCCAGCAGCTTAGGGACTCTACAGGGGTCGAGCTCCTACAATGAGCAGTTCTTC.

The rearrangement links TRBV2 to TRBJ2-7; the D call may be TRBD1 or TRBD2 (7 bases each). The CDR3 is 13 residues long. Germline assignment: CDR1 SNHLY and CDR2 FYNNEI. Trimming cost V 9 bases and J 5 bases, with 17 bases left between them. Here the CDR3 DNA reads TGTGCCAGGAGTACAGGGGAGGGAAACGAGCAGTACTTC. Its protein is CARSTGEGNEQYF.

DNA for the CDR3: TGTGCCAGCAGCTTAAATTTAGAACAGTTCTTC. Translated, it gives CASSLNLEQFF. This chain links TRBV11-2 with TRBJ2-1, with D unresolved. The CDR3 consists of 11 residues. The germline V and J ends were trimmed by 2 bases and 13 bases, with 9 bases remaining between them. Germline V gives CDR1 SGHAT, CDR2 FQNNGV.

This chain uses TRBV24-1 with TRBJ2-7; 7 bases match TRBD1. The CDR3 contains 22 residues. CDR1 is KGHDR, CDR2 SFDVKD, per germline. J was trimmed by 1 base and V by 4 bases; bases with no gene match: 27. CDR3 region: CATSDVAPFRYRGGKDSYEQYF. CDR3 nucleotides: TGTGCCACCAGTGACGTTGCCCCCTTTCGATACAGGGGTGGAAAGGATTCCTACGAGCAGTACTTC.

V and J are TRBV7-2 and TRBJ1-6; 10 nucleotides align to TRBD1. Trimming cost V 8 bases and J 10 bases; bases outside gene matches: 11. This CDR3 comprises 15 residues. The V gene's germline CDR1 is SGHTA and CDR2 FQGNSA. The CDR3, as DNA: TGTGCCAGCCACACTTCCGGGACAGGGGTATCACCCCTCCACTTT. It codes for CASHTSGTGVSPLHF. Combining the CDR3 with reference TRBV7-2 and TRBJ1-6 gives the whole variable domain GAGVSQSPSNKVTEKGKDVELRCDPISGHTALYWYRQSLGQGLEFLIYFQGNSAPDKSGLPSDRFSAERTGGSVSTLTIQRTQQEDSAVYLCASHTSGTGVSPLHFGNGTRLTVT.

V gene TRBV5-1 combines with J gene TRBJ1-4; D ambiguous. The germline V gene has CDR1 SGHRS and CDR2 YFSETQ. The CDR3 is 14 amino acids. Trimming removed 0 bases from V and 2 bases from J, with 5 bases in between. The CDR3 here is CASSLDSTNEKLFF. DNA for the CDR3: TGCGCCAGCAGCTTGGACAGTACTAATGAAAAACTGTTTTTT.

The chain's CDR3 is CASSEGTAPYEQYF. The CDR3, as DNA: TGCGCCAGCAGCGAAGGGACAGCCCCCTACGAGCAGTACTTC. This rearrangement joins TRBV5-1 to TRBJ2-7, with TRBD1 matching 7 bases. The J segment lost 2 bases and the V segment lost 4 bases, leaving 6 bases of the junction unmatched. CDR1 SGHRS and CDR2 YFSETQ come from the germline V gene. The CDR3 covers 14 residues.

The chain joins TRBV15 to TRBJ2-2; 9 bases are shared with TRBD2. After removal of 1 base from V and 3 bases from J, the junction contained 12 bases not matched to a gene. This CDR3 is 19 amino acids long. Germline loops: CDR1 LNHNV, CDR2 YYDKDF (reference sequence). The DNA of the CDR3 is TGTGCCACCAGCAGAGCCGAATGGGCGGGAGGGCCTTACACCGGGGAGCTGTTTTTT. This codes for CATSRAEWAGGPYTGELFF.

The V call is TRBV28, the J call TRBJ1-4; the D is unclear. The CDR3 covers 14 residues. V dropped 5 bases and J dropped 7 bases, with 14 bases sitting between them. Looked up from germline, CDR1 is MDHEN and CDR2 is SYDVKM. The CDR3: CASSLLPNPEKLFF. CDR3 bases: TGTGCCAGCAGTCTCTTACCCAACCCTGAAAAACTGTTTTTT.

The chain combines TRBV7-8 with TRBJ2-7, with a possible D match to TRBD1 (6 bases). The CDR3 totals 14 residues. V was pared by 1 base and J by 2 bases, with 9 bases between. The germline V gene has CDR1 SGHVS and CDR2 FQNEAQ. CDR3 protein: CASSLDSGAYEQYF. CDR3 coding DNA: TGTGCCAGCAGCTTAGATTCAGGGGCCTACGAGCAGTACTTC.

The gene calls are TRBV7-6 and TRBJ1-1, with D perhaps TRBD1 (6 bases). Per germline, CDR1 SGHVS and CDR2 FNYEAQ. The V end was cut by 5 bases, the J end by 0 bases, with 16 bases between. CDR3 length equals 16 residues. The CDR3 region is CASSPQGSAMNTEAFF. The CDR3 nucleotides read TGTGCCAGCAGCCCACAGGGTTCGGCGATGAACACTGAAGCTTTCTTT.

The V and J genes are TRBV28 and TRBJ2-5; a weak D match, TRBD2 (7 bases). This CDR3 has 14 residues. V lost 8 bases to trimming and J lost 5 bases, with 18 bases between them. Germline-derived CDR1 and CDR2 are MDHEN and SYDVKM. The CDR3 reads CASSPSGGRETQYF. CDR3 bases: TGTGCCAGCTCCCCTTCGGGGGGCAGGGAGACCCAGTACTTC.

CDR3 coding DNA: TGTGCCAGCAGTTTAGCCCCCGGGACAGGTCTCCTGCTATACGAGCAGTACTTC. Its translation: CASSLAPGTGLLLYEQYF. The chain couples TRBV27 to TRBJ2-7; 8 nucleotides match TRBD1. Trimming at V came to 2 bases and at J to 4 bases, leaving 16 bases not matched to a gene. This CDR3 spans 18 amino acids. Germline V CDR1 and CDR2: MNHEY, SMNVEV (reference sequence).

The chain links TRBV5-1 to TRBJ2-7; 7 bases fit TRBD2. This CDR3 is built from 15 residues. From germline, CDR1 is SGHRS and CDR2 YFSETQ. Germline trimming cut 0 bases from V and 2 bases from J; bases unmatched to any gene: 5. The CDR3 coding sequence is TGCGCCAGCAGCTTGGCCCTCCGGGGGGCCTACGAGCAGTACTTC. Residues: CASSLALRGAYEQYF.

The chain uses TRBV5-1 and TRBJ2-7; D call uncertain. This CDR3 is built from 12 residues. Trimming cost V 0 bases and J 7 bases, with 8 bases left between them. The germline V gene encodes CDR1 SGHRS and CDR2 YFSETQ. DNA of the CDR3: TGCGCCAGCAGCTTGGCCGGTGGGGAGCAGTACTTC. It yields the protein CASSLAGGEQYF. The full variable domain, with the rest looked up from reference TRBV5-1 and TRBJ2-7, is KAGVTQTPRYLIKTRGQQVTLSCSPISGHRSVSWYQQTPGQGLQFLFEYFSETQRNKGNFPGRFSGRQFSNSRSEMNVSTLELGDSALYLCASSLAGGEQYFGPGTRLTVT.